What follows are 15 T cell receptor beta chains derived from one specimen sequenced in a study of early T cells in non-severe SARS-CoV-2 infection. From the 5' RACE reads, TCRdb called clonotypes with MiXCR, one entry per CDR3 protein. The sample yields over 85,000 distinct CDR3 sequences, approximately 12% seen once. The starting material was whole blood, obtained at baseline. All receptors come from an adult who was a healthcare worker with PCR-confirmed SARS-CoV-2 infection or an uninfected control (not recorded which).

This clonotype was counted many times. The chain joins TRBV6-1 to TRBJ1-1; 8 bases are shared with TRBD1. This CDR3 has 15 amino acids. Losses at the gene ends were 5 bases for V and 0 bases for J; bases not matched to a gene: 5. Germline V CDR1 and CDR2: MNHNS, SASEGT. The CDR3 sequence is CASSHTGGVNTEAFF. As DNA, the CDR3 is TGTGCCAGCAGTCACACAGGGGGTGTGAACACTGAAGCTTTCTTT.

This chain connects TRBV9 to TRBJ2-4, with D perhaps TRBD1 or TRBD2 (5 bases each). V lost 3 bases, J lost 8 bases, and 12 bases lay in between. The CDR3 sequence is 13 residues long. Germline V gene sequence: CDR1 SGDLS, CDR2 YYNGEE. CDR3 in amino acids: CASSANQGDIQYF. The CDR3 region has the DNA TGTGCCAGCAGCGCAAACCAGGGAGACATTCAGTACTTC.

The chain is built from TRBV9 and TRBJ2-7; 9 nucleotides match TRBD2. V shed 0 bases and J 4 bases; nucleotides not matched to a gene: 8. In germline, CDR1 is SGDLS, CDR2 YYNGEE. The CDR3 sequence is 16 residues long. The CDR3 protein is CASSVGGASGTYEQYF. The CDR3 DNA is TGTGCCAGCAGCGTAGGCGGGGCTAGCGGGACGTACGAGCAGTACTTC.

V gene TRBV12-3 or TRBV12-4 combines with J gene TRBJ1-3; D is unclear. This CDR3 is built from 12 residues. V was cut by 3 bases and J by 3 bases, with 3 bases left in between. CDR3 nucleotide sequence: TGTGCCAGCAGTTTTATTGGAAACACCATATATTTT. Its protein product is CASSFIGNTIYF.

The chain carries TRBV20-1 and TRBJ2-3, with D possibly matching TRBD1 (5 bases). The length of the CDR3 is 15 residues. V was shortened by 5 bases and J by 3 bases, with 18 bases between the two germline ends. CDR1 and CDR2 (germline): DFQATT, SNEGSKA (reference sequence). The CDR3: CSAFGPTRVTDTQYF. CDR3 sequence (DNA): TGCAGTGCTTTCGGTCCCACCAGGGTAACAGATACGCAGTATTTT.

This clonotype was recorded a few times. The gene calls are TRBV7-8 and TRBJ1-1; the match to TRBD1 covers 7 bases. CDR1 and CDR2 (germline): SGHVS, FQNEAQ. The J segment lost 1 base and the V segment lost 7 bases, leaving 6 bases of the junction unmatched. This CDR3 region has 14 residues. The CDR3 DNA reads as TGTGCCAGCACCATAGGACAGGCGAACACTGAAGCTTTCTTT. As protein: CASTIGQANTEAFF.

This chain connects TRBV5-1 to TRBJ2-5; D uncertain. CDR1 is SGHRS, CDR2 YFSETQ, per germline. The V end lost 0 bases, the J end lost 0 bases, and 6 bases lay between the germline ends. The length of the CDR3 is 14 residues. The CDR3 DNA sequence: TGCGCCAGCAGCTTGGCGCCCAACCAAGAGACCCAGTACTTC. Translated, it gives CASSLAPNQETQYF.

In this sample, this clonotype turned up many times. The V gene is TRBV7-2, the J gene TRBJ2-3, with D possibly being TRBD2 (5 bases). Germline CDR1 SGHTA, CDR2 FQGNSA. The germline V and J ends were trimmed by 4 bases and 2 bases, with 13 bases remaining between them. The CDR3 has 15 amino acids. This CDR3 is CASSSTSSITDTQYF. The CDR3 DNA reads TGTGCCAGCAGCTCTACTAGTTCCATCACAGATACGCAGTATTTT.

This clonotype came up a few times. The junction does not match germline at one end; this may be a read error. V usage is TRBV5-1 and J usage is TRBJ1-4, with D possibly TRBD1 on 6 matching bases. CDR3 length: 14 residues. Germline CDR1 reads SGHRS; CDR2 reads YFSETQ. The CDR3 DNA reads TGCGCAAGCAGGGCGGGGGCTTCTAATGAAAAACTGTTTTTT. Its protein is CASRAGASNEKLFF.

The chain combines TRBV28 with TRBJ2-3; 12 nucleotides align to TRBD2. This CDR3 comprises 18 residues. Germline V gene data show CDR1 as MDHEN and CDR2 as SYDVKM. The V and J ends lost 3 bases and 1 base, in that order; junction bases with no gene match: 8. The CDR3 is CASSLIPSGRVGTDTQYF. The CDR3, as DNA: TGTGCCAGCAGTTTGATCCCTAGCGGGAGGGTCGGCACAGATACGCAGTATTTT. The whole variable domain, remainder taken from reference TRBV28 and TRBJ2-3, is DVKVTQSSRYLVKRTGEKVFLECVQDMDHENMFWYRQDPGLGLRLIYFSYDVKMKEKGDIPEGYSVSREKKERFSLILESASTNQTSMYLCASSLIPSGRVGTDTQYFGPGTRLTVL.

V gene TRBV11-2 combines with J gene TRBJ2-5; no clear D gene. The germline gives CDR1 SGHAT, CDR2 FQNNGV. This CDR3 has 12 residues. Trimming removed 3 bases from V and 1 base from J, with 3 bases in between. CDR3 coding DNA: TGTGCCAGCAGCTTGCGCCAAGAGACCCAGTACTTC. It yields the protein CASSLRQETQYF.

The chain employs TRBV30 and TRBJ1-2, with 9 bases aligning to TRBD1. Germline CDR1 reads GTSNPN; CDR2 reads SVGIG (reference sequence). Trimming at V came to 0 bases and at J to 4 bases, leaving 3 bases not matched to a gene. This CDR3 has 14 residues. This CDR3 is CAWSVQGAPYGYTF. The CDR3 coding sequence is TGTGCCTGGAGTGTACAGGGGGCACCCTATGGCTACACCTTC.

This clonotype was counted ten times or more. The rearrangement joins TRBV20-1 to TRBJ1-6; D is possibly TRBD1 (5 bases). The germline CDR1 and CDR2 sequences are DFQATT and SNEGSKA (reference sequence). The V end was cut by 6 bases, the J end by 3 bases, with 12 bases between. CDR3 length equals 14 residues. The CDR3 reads CSARPTDYNSPLHF. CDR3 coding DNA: TGCAGTGCCCGACCGACAGACTATAATTCACCCCTCCACTTT.

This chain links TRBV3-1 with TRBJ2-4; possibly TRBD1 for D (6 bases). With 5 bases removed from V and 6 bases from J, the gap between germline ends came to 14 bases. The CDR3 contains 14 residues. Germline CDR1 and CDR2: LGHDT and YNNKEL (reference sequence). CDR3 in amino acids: CASSSDRSGNIQYF. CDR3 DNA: TGTGCCAGCAGCTCTGACAGGTCCGGAAACATTCAGTACTTC.

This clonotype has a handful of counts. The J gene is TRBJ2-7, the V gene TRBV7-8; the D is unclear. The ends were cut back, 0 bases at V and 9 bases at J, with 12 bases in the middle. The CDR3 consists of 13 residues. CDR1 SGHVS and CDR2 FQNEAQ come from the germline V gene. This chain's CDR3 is CASSLAEAVGQYF. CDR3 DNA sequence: TGTGCCAGCAGCTTAGCTGAGGCCGTGGGGCAGTACTTC.